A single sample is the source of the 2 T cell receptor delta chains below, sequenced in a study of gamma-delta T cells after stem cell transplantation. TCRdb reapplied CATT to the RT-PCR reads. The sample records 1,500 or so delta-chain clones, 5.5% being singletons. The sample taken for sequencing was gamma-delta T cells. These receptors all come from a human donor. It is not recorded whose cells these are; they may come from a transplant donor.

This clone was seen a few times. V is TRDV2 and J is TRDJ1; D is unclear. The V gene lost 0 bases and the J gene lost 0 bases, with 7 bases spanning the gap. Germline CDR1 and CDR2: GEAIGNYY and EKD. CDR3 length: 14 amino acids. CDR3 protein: CACDTVLYTDKLIF. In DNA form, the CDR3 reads TGTGCCTGTGACACCGTACTTTACACCGATAAACTCATCTTT.

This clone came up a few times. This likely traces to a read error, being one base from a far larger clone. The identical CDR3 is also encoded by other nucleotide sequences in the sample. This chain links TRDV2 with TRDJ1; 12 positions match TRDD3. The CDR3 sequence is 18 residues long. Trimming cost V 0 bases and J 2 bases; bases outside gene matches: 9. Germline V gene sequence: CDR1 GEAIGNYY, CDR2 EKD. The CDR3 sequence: CACDTLLGDTLATDKLIF. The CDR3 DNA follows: TGTGCCTGTGACACCCTGCTGGGGGATACGCTGGCTACCGATAAACTCATCTTT.